This TCR beta chain was observed in a study of blood T cell repertoires in COVID-19. Study in general: The analysed material was cDNA or gDNA that came from T cells, B-cell-depleted T cells, or PBMCs.

Profiling relied on immunoSEQ multiplex PCR, and the TCRdb table lists in-frame clones only, not all of them. The sample comprises tens of thousands of clones, around nine tenths of which are singletons, and under 8.5% rests with the top ten. The specimen was peripheral blood. This receptor was identified in a man at least 80 years old with active or convalescent COVID-19.

The CDR3: CASSEWGQRPLLNTEAFF. Here the CDR3 DNA reads TGCGCCAGCAGTGAATGGGGCCAGCGCCCGCTTCTGAACACTGAAGCTTTCTTT. V gene TRBV10-1 combines with J gene TRBJ1-1, with a possible D match to TRBD1 (5 bases). Germline CDR1 and CDR2: WNHNN and SYGVQD (reference sequence). This CDR3 region has 18 residues. Between the trimmed V and J ends, which lost 3 bases and 0 bases, there was a span of 20 bases.